Following are 26 T cell receptor beta chains from one sample sequenced in a study of cytomegalovirus exposure and HLA in healthy donors. PCR involved 60 Vbeta and 13 Jbeta primers. TCRdb's table, derived via immunoSEQ multiplex PCR, lists solely in-frame clones and lacks some. The data show about 82,000 clones, over 75% seen once. Input material: PBMCs. The receptor set was obtained from a human donor in good health.

The chain is built from TRBV5-1 and TRBJ2-3; D gene ambiguous. Germline V gene lookup returns CDR1 SGHRS and CDR2 YFSETQ. The V end was cut by 0 bases, the J end by 0 bases, with 8 bases between. The CDR3 sequence is 15 residues long. This CDR3 is CASSLGGTSTDTQYF. For the CDR3, the DNA is TGCGCCAGCAGCTTGGGCGGCACTAGCACAGATACGCAGTATTTT.

V usage is TRBV10-3 and J usage is TRBJ2-7; TRBD1 matches 7 bases. V dropped 0 bases and J dropped 9; count of bases not matched to a gene: 8. The CDR3 runs 14 residues. CDR1 and CDR2 from the germline V gene are ENHRY and SYGVKD. The CDR3 DNA reads as TGTGCCATCAGTGAGTCCATGGTGGGACAGCTGCAGTACTTC. Protein: CAISESMVGQLQYF.

The chain uses TRBV19 and TRBJ2-1; 8 bases are shared with TRBD2. Germline V gene lookup returns CDR1 LNHDA and CDR2 SQIVND (reference sequence). J lost 4 bases, V lost 7 bases, and 9 bases had no gene match. The CDR3 runs to 15 residues. As DNA, the CDR3 is TGTGCCAGTACCCTGACGGGGGGGGAATACAATGAGCAGTTCTTC. This translates into CASTLTGGEYNEQFF.

The V and J genes are TRBV6-1 and TRBJ2-4; TRBD2 aligns across 8 bases. The CDR3 sequence is 12 residues long. Germline V gene sequence: CDR1 MNHNS, CDR2 SASEGT. V gave up 8 bases and J gave up 8 bases; unmatched junction bases: 5. The CDR3 loop is CASERGRDIQYF. The CDR3, as DNA: TGTGCCAGCGAGCGGGGGAGGGACATTCAGTACTTC.

V is TRBV25-1 and J is TRBJ1-3, with TRBD1 as a possible D gene (6 bases). CDR1 and CDR2 from the germline V gene are MGHDK and SYGVNS. With 6 bases removed from V and 7 bases from J, the gap between germline ends came to 13 bases. CDR3 length equals 13 residues. This CDR3 reads CASSHRERNTIYF. In nucleotides, the CDR3 is TGTGCCAGCAGCCACAGGGAGAGGAACACCATATATTTT. The full variable domain, completed using reference TRBV25-1 and TRBJ1-3, is EADIYQTPRYLVIGTGKKITLECSQTMGHDKMYWYQQDPGMELHLIHYSYGVNSTEKGDLSSESTVSRIRTEHFPLTLESARPSHTSQYLCASSHRERNTIYFGEGSWLTVV.

The CDR3 DNA reads as TGTGCCAGCAGCCGACAGGGCCAAGAGACCCAGTACTTC. This sequence encodes CASSRQGQETQYF. V gene TRBV13 combines with J gene TRBJ2-5, with 7 bases that match TRBD1. Looked up from germline, CDR1 is PRHDT and CDR2 is FYEKMQ (reference sequence). After removal of 5 bases from V and 1 base from J, the junction contained 1 base not matched to a gene. This CDR3 spans 13 amino acids.

The chain carries TRBV7-2 and TRBJ1-2, with D perhaps matching TRBD1 (6 bases). V lost 3 bases and J lost 8, with 13 bases in between. In germline, CDR1 is SGHTA, CDR2 FQGNSA. The CDR3 totals 13 residues. CDR3 protein: CASSLDRSMGYTF. The CDR3 bases are TGTGCCAGCAGCTTGGACAGAAGTATGGGCTACACCTTC.

This chain joins TRBV6-1 and TRBJ2-3, with 10 bases fitting TRBD2. The CDR3 covers 16 residues. V shed 2 bases and J 1 base; nucleotides not matched to a gene: 3. Germline CDR1 reads MNHNS; CDR2 reads SASEGT. The CDR3 nucleotides read TGTGCCAGCAGTGAAATAGCGGGGGGACGCACAGATACGCAGTATTTT. Translated, it gives CASSEIAGGRTDTQYF.

V usage is TRBV5-1 and J usage is TRBJ2-7, with 11 bases that match TRBD2. Germline trimming cut 7 bases from V and 0 bases from J; bases unmatched to any gene: 6. Germline CDR1 is SGHRS and CDR2 is YFSETQ. The CDR3 is 15 amino acids. The CDR3 loop reads CASGRLAGRSYEQYF. CDR3 bases: TGCGCCAGCGGGAGACTAGCGGGGCGCTCCTACGAGCAGTACTTC. Combining the CDR3 with reference TRBV5-1 and TRBJ2-7 gives the whole variable domain KAGVTQTPRYLIKTRGQQVTLSCSPISGHRSVSWYQQTPGQGLQFLFEYFSETQRNKGNFPGRFSGRQFSNSRSEMNVSTLELGDSALYLCASGRLAGRSYEQYFGPGTRLTVT.

This chain links TRBV2 with TRBJ1-4, with 10 bases matching TRBD1. CDR1 SNHLY and CDR2 FYNNEI come from the germline V gene. CDR3 size: 15 residues. Trimming cost V 6 bases and J 10 bases; bases outside gene matches: 11. CDR3 region: CASSPDRGLVGKLFF. CDR3 DNA: TGTGCCAGCAGCCCCGACAGGGGGCTAGTCGGAAAACTGTTTTTT.

The chain links TRBV6-5 to TRBJ1-5; D is ambiguous. Trimming took 3 bases from V and 3 from J, leaving 9 bases between them. The V gene's germline CDR1 is MNHEY and CDR2 SVGAGI. The CDR3 spans 14 residues. CDR3 DNA sequence: TGTGCCAGCAGTTATGAACAGTACAATCAGCCCCAGCATTTT. This sequence encodes CASSYEQYNQPQHF.

This clone showed up just a few times. V is TRBV4-2 and J is TRBJ2-5, with 8 nucleotides matching TRBD2. V lost 0 bases and J lost 1; bases outside the gene matches: 1. The length of the CDR3 is 15 residues. Per germline, CDR1 LGHNA and CDR2 YNFKEQ. The CDR3 here is CASSQDRGGQETQYF. CDR3 sequence (DNA): TGTGCCAGCAGCCAAGATCGGGGGGGCCAAGAGACCCAGTACTTC.

This clone was observed a few times. The rearrangement uses TRBV6-6 and TRBJ1-5; TRBD1 matches 7 bases. J was trimmed by 1 base and V by 7 bases; bases with no gene match: 7. Germline V CDR1 and CDR2: MNHNY, SVGAGI (reference sequence). The CDR3 length is 15 residues. CDR3 sequence: CASIEQGLSNQPQHF. CDR3 nucleotides: TGTGCCAGCATTGAACAGGGGCTGAGCAATCAGCCCCAGCATTTT.

The chain is built from TRBV19 and TRBJ1-1; the D gene is possibly TRBD1 (5 bases). The CDR3 sequence is 14 residues long. Trimming left V 2 bases short and J 1 base short, with 8 bases between. The germline V gene encodes CDR1 LNHDA and CDR2 SQIVND (reference sequence). The CDR3 nucleotides are TGTGCCAGTAGTATACAGGGAGGGAACACTGAAGCTTTCTTT. Its protein product is CASSIQGGNTEAFF.

This sequence joins TRBV30 and TRBJ1-2; 7 bases agree with TRBD1. The germline V gene has CDR1 GTSNPN and CDR2 SVGIG (reference sequence). V was clipped by 1 base and J by 7 bases; unmatched bases: 6. The CDR3 length is 13 residues. The CDR3 loop is CAWSADRPGGYTF. As DNA, the CDR3 is TGTGCCTGGAGTGCGGACAGGCCGGGTGGCTACACCTTC. Filled out from reference TRBV30 and TRBJ1-2, the complete variable domain reads SQTIHQWPATLVQPVGSPLSLECTVEGTSNPNLYWYRQAAGRGLQLLFYSVGIGQISSEVPQNLSASRPQDRQFILSSKKLLLSDSGFYLCAWSADRPGGYTFGSGTRLTVV.

V and J are TRBV6-5 and TRBJ1-2; 10 bases map to TRBD1. Germline lookup yields CDR1 MNHEY and CDR2 SVGAGI. The CDR3 covers 16 residues. V trimming: 0 bases; J trimming: 4 bases; junction bases outside the gene matches: 5. Here the CDR3 DNA reads TGTGCCAGCAGTTACTCTGGGGACAGGGGCCTCTATGGCTACACCTTC. Translating gives CASSYSGDRGLYGYTF.

J is TRBJ2-7 and V is TRBV6-4; a weak D match, TRBD1 (6 bases). The V gene lost 0 bases and the J gene lost 5 bases, with 17 bases spanning the gap. CDR1 is MRHNA and CDR2 is SNTAGT in the germline V gene. The CDR3 extends over 16 amino acids. The CDR3 region has the DNA TGTGCCAGCAGTGACTCAGGTAGGGCAGGGGTCCACGAGCAGTACTTC. Translating gives CASSDSGRAGVHEQYF.

In DNA, the CDR3 is TGCGCCAGCAGCCAAGAGGGTCCAGGGCAGAACTACGAGCAGTACTTC. It is translated as CASSQEGPGQNYEQYF. V usage is TRBV4-3 and J usage is TRBJ2-7; tentatively, D is TRBD1 (5 bases). V was shortened by 0 bases and J by 3 bases, with 15 bases between the two germline ends. The CDR3 runs 16 residues. Germline values: CDR1 LGHNA, CDR2 YSLEER.

This clone has just a few counts. This chain connects TRBV19 to TRBJ2-7; 8 positions match TRBD1. Unmatched junction bases numbered 9, after V lost 5 bases and J lost 3 bases. The CDR3 loop spans 15 amino acids. The germline CDR1 and CDR2 sequences are LNHDA and SQIVND (reference sequence). CDR3 loop: CASSPHGTGDYEQYF. CDR3 in DNA: TGTGCCAGTAGTCCGCACGGGACAGGCGACTACGAGCAGTACTTC.

This chain uses TRBV10-3 with TRBJ1-6; D gene ambiguous. CDR1 is ENHRY and CDR2 is SYGVKD in the germline V gene. The CDR3 is 12 residues long. V shed 8 bases and J shed 10 bases, with 12 bases lying between them. The CDR3 loop is CAIGGWGSPLHF. The CDR3 bases are TGTGCCATCGGAGGGTGGGGATCACCCCTCCACTTT.

This chain connects TRBV2 to TRBJ2-2; possible D gene TRBD2, 6 bases. This CDR3 region has 13 residues. The V end lost 8 bases, the J end lost 5 bases, and 12 bases lay between the germline ends. Germline V gene sequence: CDR1 SNHLY, CDR2 FYNNEI. CDR3 coding DNA: TGTGCCAGCCTACGTCGGGGGACCGGGGAGCTGTTTTTT. This encodes CASLRRGTGELFF.

The V gene is TRBV6-1, the J gene TRBJ1-2; D perhaps matches TRBD1 (6 bases). The CDR3 consists of 14 residues. The V gene lost 2 bases and the J gene lost 8 bases, with 15 bases spanning the gap. CDR1 and CDR2 from the germline V gene are MNHNS and SASEGT. The CDR3 protein is CASSETGRARGYTF. DNA for the CDR3: TGTGCCAGCAGTGAAACAGGGCGCGCTAGGGGCTACACCTTC.

There are a few counts of this clone. The gene calls are TRBV18 and TRBJ2-1; D is uncertain. V was pared by 2 bases and J by 7 bases, with 15 bases between. The length of the CDR3 is 15 residues. Germline V lookup: CDR1 KGHSH, CDR2 LQKENI. This CDR3 reads CASSPIKQALNEQFF. In nucleotides, the CDR3 is TGTGCCAGCTCACCAATTAAGCAGGCCCTAAATGAGCAGTTCTTC. The variable domain in full, completed from reference TRBV18 and TRBJ2-1, reads NAGVMQNPRHLVRRRGQEARLRCSPMKGHSHVYWYRQLPEEGLKFMVYLQKENIIDESGMPKERFSAEFPKEGPSILRIQQVVRGDSAAYFCASSPIKQALNEQFFGPGTRLTVL.

The chain uses TRBV1 and TRBJ2-7; the table's D gene call, TRBD2, was not cross checked with the DNA. TRBV1 constitutes a pseudogene. The CDR3 runs 14 residues. CDR3 bases: TGCACCAGCAGCCCTACTACCGTGAGGTACGAGCAGTACTTC. This gives the protein CTSSPTTVRYEQYF.

The J gene is TRBJ2-1, the V gene TRBV5-1; TRBD2 matches at 9 bases. Germline CDR1 is SGHRS and CDR2 is YFSETQ. The CDR3 contains 15 residues. V was clipped by 0 bases and J by 9 bases; unmatched bases: 7. The CDR3 DNA sequence: TGCGCCAGCAGCTTGGAGCGGGGGGTCGATGGTGAGCAGTTCTTC. Its translation is CASSLERGVDGEQFF.

This chain joins TRBV25-1 and TRBJ1-2, with a weak D call TRBD1 (6 bases). This CDR3 spans 16 amino acids. V dropped 1 base and J dropped 4 bases, with 16 bases sitting between them. The V gene's germline CDR1 is MGHDK and CDR2 SYGVNS. CDR3 nucleotides: TGTGCCAGCAGTGAATCCGATTCACAGGGAATCTATGGCTACACCTTC. This translates into CASSESDSQGIYGYTF.